This note documents a single TCR beta chain sequence. The CDR3 covers 15 residues. Germline V gene lookup returns CDR1 MNHEY and CDR2 SVGEGT. Trimming took 5 bases from V and 4 from J, leaving 17 bases between them. The data stem from a study of blood T cells in healthy people across ages. A second PCR, run for roughly 7 to 11 cycles, used a sample-barcoded 5' primer plus a J-beta primer mix. One entry per CDR3 protein, called by TCRdb with MiXCR from the 5' RACE reads. The data hold about a million distinct CDR3 sequences, with 30% to 40% observed a single time. This TCR came from a young man in good health. Sequenced input: blood. The V call is TRBV6-2 or TRBV6-3, the J call TRBJ2-5; possibly TRBD1 for D (6 bases). CDR3 region: CASSVTGTLGETQYF. CDR3 sequence (DNA): TGTGCCAGCAGTGTCACAGGGACCCTAGGAGAGACCCAGTACTTC.